This TCR beta chain was retrieved from a study of blood T cell repertoires in COVID-19. Study context: COVID-19 samples collected from the United States, Italy and Spain covered acute and convalescent phases.

Those who participated ranged in age from roughly 18 to 100 years and resided in about two dozen US areas. The recovered donors of Cohort 3 showed two negative PCRs, clearance, or symptom resolution. V lost 0 bases and J 2 bases, leaving 13 bases between the germline ends. This CDR3 contains 16 residues. The germline gives CDR1 SGHDN, CDR2 FVKESK. In the original processing: Cell counts per sample came from amplifying reference gene primers. Profiled with immunoSEQ multiplex PCR; TCRdb holds only in-frame clones, not every one. V and J calls and clone size are copied from that table; D and trimming were computed from the DNA. The data show some 130,000 clones, more than 75% seen once.

This sequence originates from a woman aged 45-60 years who had recovered from COVID-19. Material: PBMCs or T cells enriched from blood (not recorded which). The chain has TRBV14 and TRBJ1-2; D is perhaps TRBD1 (5 bases). CDR3 in amino acids: CASSQDGTQGNYGYTF. The CDR3, as DNA: TGTGCCAGCAGCCAAGATGGAACTCAGGGAAACTATGGCTACACCTTC.